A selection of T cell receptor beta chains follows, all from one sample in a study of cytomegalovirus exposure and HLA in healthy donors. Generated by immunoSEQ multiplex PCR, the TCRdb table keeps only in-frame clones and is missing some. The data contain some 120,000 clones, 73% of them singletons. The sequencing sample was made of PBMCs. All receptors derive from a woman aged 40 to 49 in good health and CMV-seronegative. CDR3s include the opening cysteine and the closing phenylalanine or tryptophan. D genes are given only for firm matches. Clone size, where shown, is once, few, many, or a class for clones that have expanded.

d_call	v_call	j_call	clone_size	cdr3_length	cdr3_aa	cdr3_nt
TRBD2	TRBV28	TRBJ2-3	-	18	CASSLTTPTSGSVDTQYF	TGTGCCAGCAGTTTAACCACGCCGACTAGCGGGAGTGTAGATACGCAGTATTTT
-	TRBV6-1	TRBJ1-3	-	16	CASSETSPGSGNTIYF	TGTGCCAGCAGTGAAACTTCCCCTGGCTCTGGAAACACCATATATTTT
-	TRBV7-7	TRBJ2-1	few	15	CASSLAPHRNNEQFF	TGTGCTAGCAGCTTAGCGCCGCACAGAAACAATGAGCAGTTCTTC
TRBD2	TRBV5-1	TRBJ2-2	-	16	CASSSRSGTTTGELFF	TGCGCCAGCAGCTCCCGAAGCGGGACCACCACCGGGGAGCTGTTTTTT
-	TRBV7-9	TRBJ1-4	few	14	CASSRGQINEKLFF	TGTGCCAGCAGCAGAGGACAGATTAATGAAAAACTGTTTTTT
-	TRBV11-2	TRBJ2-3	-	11	CASTIGVTQYF	TGTGCCAGCACAATCGGGGTTACGCAGTATTTT
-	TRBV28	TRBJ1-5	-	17	CASRNQVGGYSNQPQHF	TGTGCCAGCAGAAATCAAGTGGGGGGATATAGCAATCAGCCCCAGCATTTT
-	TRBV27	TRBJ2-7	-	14	CASRITVTTYEQYF	TGTGCCAGCAGAATTACAGTCACAACCTACGAGCAGTACTTC
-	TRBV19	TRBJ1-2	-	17	CASSRRGTWRLSDGYTF	TGTGCCAGTAGTAGAAGGGGGACATGGAGACTCAGTGATGGCTACACCTTC
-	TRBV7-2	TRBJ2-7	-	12	CASSFRRGAQYF	TGTGCCAGCAGCTTCCGCCGCGGGGCGCAGTACTTC
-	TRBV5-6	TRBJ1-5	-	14	CASSPGLGNQPQHF	TGTGCCAGCAGCCCAGGGCTGGGCAATCAGCCCCAGCATTTT
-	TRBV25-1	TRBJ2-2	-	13	CASSGQGGGELFF	TGTGCCAGCAGTGGTCAGGGGGGCGGGGAGCTGTTTTTT
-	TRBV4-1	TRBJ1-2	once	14	CASSQDRGSNGYTF	TGCGCCAGCAGCCAAGATCGAGGGTCAAATGGCTACACCTTC
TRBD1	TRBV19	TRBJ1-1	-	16	CASSAGPGQGTPEAFF	TGTGCCAGTAGTGCAGGACCGGGACAGGGAACCCCTGAAGCTTTCTTT
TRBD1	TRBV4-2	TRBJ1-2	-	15	CASSPGTGVDYGYTF	TGTGCCAGCAGCCCGGGGACAGGGGTAGACTATGGCTACACCTTC
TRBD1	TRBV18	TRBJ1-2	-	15	CASSPQGATLYGYTF	TGTGCCAGCTCACCACAGGGGGCCACTCTCTATGGCTACACCTTC
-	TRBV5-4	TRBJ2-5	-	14	CASSRPFGSGTQYF	TGTGCCAGCAGCCGGCCCTTCGGGAGTGGGACCCAGTACTTC
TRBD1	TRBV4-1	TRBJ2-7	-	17	CASSQDPATGGPYEQYF	TGCGCCAGCAGCCAAGATCCTGCGACAGGGGGCCCCTACGAGCAGTACTTC
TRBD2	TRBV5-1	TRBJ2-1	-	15	CASTAGLAENNEQFF	TGCGCCAGCACTGCCGGACTAGCGGAAAACAATGAGCAGTTCTTC
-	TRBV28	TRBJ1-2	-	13	CAIRSGVNYGYTF	TGTGCCATCCGTTCGGGGGTCAACTATGGCTACACCTTC
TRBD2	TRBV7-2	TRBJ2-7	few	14	CASSWVLAGVEQYF	TGTGCCAGCAGCTGGGTACTAGCGGGAGTAGAGCAGTACTTC
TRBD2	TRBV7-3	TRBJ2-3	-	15	CASSSAGGQGDTQYF	TGTGCCAGCAGTTCCGCGGGGGGCCAAGGAGATACGCAGTATTTT
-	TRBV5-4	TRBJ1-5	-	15	CASSLAGVSNQPQHF	TGTGCCAGCAGCTTGGCGGGGGTTAGCAATCAGCCCCAGCATTTT
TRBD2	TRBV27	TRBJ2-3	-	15	CASLRTSGFTDTQYF	TGTGCCAGCCTTAGGACTAGCGGTTTCACAGATACGCAGTATTTT
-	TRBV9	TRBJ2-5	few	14	CASSVEDREGGQYF	TGTGCCAGCAGCGTAGAGGACAGGGAGGGAGGCCAGTACTTC
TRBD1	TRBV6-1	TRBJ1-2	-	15	CASSASDRVDYGYTF	TGTGCCAGCAGTGCATCGGACAGGGTTGACTATGGCTACACCTTC
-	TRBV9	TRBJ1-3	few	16	CASSVLEAPGGNTIYF	TGTGCCAGCAGCGTCTTGGAGGCGCCGGGTGGAAACACCATATATTTT
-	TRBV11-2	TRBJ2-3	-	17	CASSPILGAHTTDTQYF	TGTGCCAGCAGCCCGATTCTGGGGGCCCACACCACAGATACGCAGTATTTT
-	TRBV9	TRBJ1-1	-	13	CASSVAGSTEAFF	TGTGCCAGCAGCGTAGCGGGGAGCACTGAAGCTTTCTTT
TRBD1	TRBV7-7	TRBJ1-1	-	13	CASSLDRGTEAFF	TGTGCCAGCAGCTTAGACAGGGGTACTGAAGCTTTCTTT
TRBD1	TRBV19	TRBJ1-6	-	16	CASSIRDRGLGSPLHF	TGTGCCAGTAGTATCCGGGACAGGGGGCTTGGTTCACCCCTCCACTTT
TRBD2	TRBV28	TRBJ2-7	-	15	CASSIGLAGGYEQYF	TGTGCCAGCAGTATCGGACTAGCGGGAGGGTACGAGCAGTACTTC
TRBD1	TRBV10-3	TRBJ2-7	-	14	CAHRQGSSNYEQYF	TGTGCCCACAGACAGGGCTCCTCTAACTACGAGCAGTACTTC
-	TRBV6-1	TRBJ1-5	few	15	CASSSDGVYNQPQHF	TGTGCCAGCTCTTCGGACGGGGTTTACAATCAGCCCCAGCATTTT
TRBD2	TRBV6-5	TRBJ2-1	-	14	CASSTGGPYNEQFF	TGTGCCAGCAGTACGGGGGGGCCCTACAATGAGCAGTTCTTC
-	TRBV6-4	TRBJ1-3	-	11	CASSPRSTIYF	TGTGCCAGCAGTCCACGGAGCACCATATATTTT
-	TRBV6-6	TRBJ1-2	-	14	CASGQTAPNYGYTF	TGTGCCAGCGGGCAGACAGCGCCTAACTATGGCTACACCTTC
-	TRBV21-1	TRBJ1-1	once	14	CASSAGQAGTEAFF	TGTGCCAGCAGCGCTGGACAGGCGGGCACTGAAGCTTTCTTT
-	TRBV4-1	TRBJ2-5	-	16	CASSHFFTSIGETQYF	TGCGCCAGCAGCCACTTCTTTACTAGTATAGGAGAGACCCAGTACTTC
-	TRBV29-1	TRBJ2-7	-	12	CSATEGSYEQYF	TGCAGCGCCACCGAGGGTTCCTACGAGCAGTACTTC
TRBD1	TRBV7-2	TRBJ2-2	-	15	CASSSTGKYAGELFF	TGTGCCAGCAGCTCGACAGGGAAGTATGCCGGGGAGCTGTTTTTT
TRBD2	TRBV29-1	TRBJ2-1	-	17	CSVEEPLAGGTYNEQFF	TGCAGCGTTGAAGAACCCCTAGCGGGGGGTACCTACAATGAGCAGTTCTTC
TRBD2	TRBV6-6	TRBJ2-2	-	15	CASRPTSGRTGELFF	TGTGCCAGCAGGCCGACTAGCGGGAGAACCGGGGAGCTGTTTTTT
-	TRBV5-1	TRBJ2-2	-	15	CASSLVSVSTGELFF	TGCGCCAGCAGCTTAGTTTCGGTGAGCACCGGGGAGCTGTTTTTT
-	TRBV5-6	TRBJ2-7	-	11	CASNKNYEQYF	TGTGCCAGCAACAAGAACTACGAGCAGTACTTC
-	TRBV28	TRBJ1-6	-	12	CTSSRQYSPLHF	TGTACCAGCAGCCGACAGTATTCACCCCTCCACTTT
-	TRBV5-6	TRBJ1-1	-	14	CASSFFGGTAEAFF	TGTGCCAGCAGCTTTTTCGGGGGGACCGCTGAAGCTTTCTTT
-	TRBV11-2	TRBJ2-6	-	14	CASSLVSGANVLTF	TGTGCCAGCAGCTTAGTATCCGGGGCCAACGTCCTGACTTTC
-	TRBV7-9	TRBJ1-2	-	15	CASSFSQGRLGGYTF	TGTGCCAGCAGCTTCTCACAGGGACGTCTTGGGGGCTACACCTTC
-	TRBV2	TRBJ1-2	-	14	CASSPVGEGNGYTF	TGTGCCAGCAGCCCGGTGGGGGAGGGTAATGGCTACACCTTC